This TCR beta chain appears in the sequencing data of a study of blood T cell repertoires in COVID-19. Study as a whole: Donors in Cohort 3 counted as recovered after two negative PCRs, clearance, or symptom resolution. Collection of acute and convalescent COVID-19 samples took place in the United States, Italy and Spain.

Across about two dozen US areas, participants ranged in age from roughly 18 to 95 years. Participants had their cohort set by participant-reported clinical history. Profiled with immunoSEQ multiplex PCR; TCRdb holds only in-frame clones, not every one. The sample carries about 360,000 clones, about 89% recorded once. The origin of this receptor is a man between 40 and 49 years old in a cohort exposed to, infected with or recovered from COVID-19 (not recorded which). The sequencing sample was made of PBMCs or T cells enriched from blood (not recorded which).

The CDR3 nucleotides read TGTGCCAGCAGCTTAGAACGAGCGAGGGAGCAGTACTTC. Translating it yields CASSLERAREQYF. The chain carries TRBV7-8 and TRBJ2-7; D ambiguous. Germline-derived CDR1 and CDR2 are SGHVS and FQNEAQ. Trimming took off 1 base at V and 7 bases at J, with 11 bases between the two ends. The CDR3 is 13 residues long.